This T cell receptor (beta chain) was documented in a study of beta chain features in type 1 diabetes. Study-wide context: Comparable age, gender and cell yields were observed in patients relative to healthy donors. Study findings and constraints: TCRB CDR3s from Type 1 diabetes patients were moderately but significantly shorter in all four CD4+ subsets. It was not settled here whether HLA type affects TCRB rearrangement.

By way of CD45RO/CCR7/CD25/CD127/CD95/CD27, the CD4+ regulatory, stem cell-like memory, central memory and naive cells were sorted. Of note for this clone: Its antigen is not known.

Expressed TCRB transcripts were sequenced, since all the RNA that had been isolated was reverse transcribed. About 3.7 million reads per sample were averaged for naive, central memory and regulatory samples. The method was immunoSEQ multiplex PCR; TCRdb's version includes in-frame clones alone and lacks a portion of them. Among roughly 290,000 clones listed, 15% were seen once. Trimming left V 3 bases short and J 3 bases short, with 16 bases between. This CDR3 is 16 amino acids long. The chain has TRBV5-7 and TRBJ1-5; possibly TRBD1 for D (6 bases). TRBV5-7 is an open reading frame, and its role is uncertain. Sequencing was carried out using naive CD4+ T cells from blood. The clonotype originates from a man between 18 and 29 years old with type 1 diabetes. This CDR3 is CASSSQGLLFNQPQHF. CDR3 in DNA: TGTGCCAGCAGCTCCCAGGGGTTACTTTTCAATCAGCCCCAGCATTTT.